The 10 T cell receptor beta chains given below trace back to one sample, sequenced in a study of blood T cell repertoires in COVID-19. Measured with immunoSEQ multiplex PCR; TCRdb has only the in-frame clones, and not every one. This table holds more than 250,000 clones, just over 85% found once. Sequencing was carried out using PBMCs or T cells enriched from blood (not recorded which). Receptors originate from a woman under 30 who had recovered from COVID-19.

CDR3 bases: TGCGCCAGCAGCGAGGGGGATGACACCGGGGAGCTGTTTTTT. It is translated as CASSEGDDTGELFF. The chain links TRBV5-1 to TRBJ2-2; D is perhaps TRBD1 (6 bases). Germline loops: CDR1 SGHRS, CDR2 YFSETQ. The CDR3 totals 14 residues. Trimming took 4 bases from V and 3 from J, leaving 10 bases between them.

V gene TRBV5-1 combines with J gene TRBJ1-4, with 7 positions matching TRBD1. The CDR3 extends over 14 amino acids. Germline assignment: CDR1 SGHRS and CDR2 YFSETQ. J lost 3 bases, V lost 3 bases, and 2 bases had no gene match. CDR3 amino acids: CASSSGTANEKLFF. The CDR3, as DNA: TGCGCCAGCAGCTCCGGGACAGCTAATGAAAAACTGTTTTTT.

This clone turned up a few times. CDR3 sequence (DNA): TGTGCCAGCAGGCAAAGAGGTGGTGAAGCTTTCTTT. Translated, it gives CASRQRGGEAFF. The chain uses TRBV12-3 or TRBV12-4 and TRBJ1-1, with D uncertain. The CDR3 has 12 residues. Trimming took 6 bases from V and 7 from J, leaving 12 bases between them.

The V gene is TRBV7-2, the J gene TRBJ1-5, with TRBD1 as a possible D gene (5 bases). The CDR3 has 13 amino acids. Trimming took 3 bases from V and 6 from J, leaving 9 bases between them. Germline CDR1 is SGHTA and CDR2 is FQGNSA. CDR3 loop: CASSFWGGQPQHF. CDR3 coding DNA: TGTGCCAGCAGCTTTTGGGGCGGTCAGCCCCAGCATTTT.

This clone was seen just once. The chain employs TRBV9 and TRBJ1-2; 8 bases are a match to TRBD1. Germline V gene lookup returns CDR1 SGDLS and CDR2 YYNGEE. Trimming took 3 bases from V and 3 from J; bases not matched to a gene: 1. This CDR3 contains 13 residues. The chain's CDR3 is CASSEGQDYGYTF. The CDR3 nucleotides are TGTGCCAGCAGCGAGGGACAGGACTATGGCTACACCTTC.

The V gene is TRBV6-5, the J gene TRBJ2-5; 10 bases fit TRBD1. After removal of 2 bases from V and 3 bases from J, the junction contained 6 bases not matched to a gene. Germline CDR1 MNHEY, CDR2 SVGAGI. The CDR3 loop spans 16 amino acids. The CDR3 DNA sequence: TGTGCCAGCAGTTACCCCGAGGGACAGGGGAAAGAGACCCAGTACTTC. The encoded protein is CASSYPEGQGKETQYF.

This clone was seen only once. V usage is TRBV15 and J usage is TRBJ1-5; D not resolved. With 3 bases removed from V and 6 bases from J, the gap between germline ends came to 15 bases. The CDR3 loop spans 15 amino acids. The germline V gene has CDR1 LNHNV and CDR2 YYDKDF (reference sequence). Written as DNA, the CDR3 is TGTGCCACCAGCAGGTTTCGGGTCCCGAGTCAGCCCCAGCATTTT. Translation: CATSRFRVPSQPQHF.

This clone was seen a single time. J is TRBJ2-5 and V is TRBV18; a possible D gene is TRBD2 (5 bases). Trimming cost V 3 bases and J 4 bases, with 9 bases left between them. The CDR3 runs 13 residues. Per germline, CDR1 KGHSH and CDR2 LQKENI. The CDR3 region is CASSPEGRETQYF. CDR3 DNA: TGTGCCAGCTCACCGGAAGGGAGAGAGACCCAGTACTTC.

The genes are TRBV4-1 and TRBJ1-1; D is possibly TRBD1 (5 bases). In germline, CDR1 is MGHRA, CDR2 YSYEKL. CDR3 length equals 20 residues. Deletions cut 1 base from V and 11 bases from J, with 35 bases between. The CDR3 bases are TGCGCCAGCAGCCAAGTAATTGGAGGCAGGAAGGAGGGGAAAAGGGGAACGGCTTTCTTT. It specifies CASSQVIGGRKEGKRGTAFF.

The chain is built from TRBV9 and TRBJ1-1; no definite D call. The CDR3 contains 13 residues. Germline V gene data show CDR1 as SGDLS and CDR2 as YYNGEE. Trimming removed 4 bases from V and 1 base from J, with 8 bases in between. For the CDR3, the DNA is TGTGCCAGCAGCCCGGGGAGGAACACTGAAGCTTTCTTT. It specifies CASSPGRNTEAFF.